Listed below are T cell receptor beta chains from one sample, sequenced in a study of CD8 T cells in ankylosing spondylitis. TCRdb re-derived calls from the 5' RACE reads in MiXCR, one entry per CDR3 protein. The repertoire holds fewer than 450,000 distinct CDR3 sequences, with 17% as singletons. Input material: blood, either unsorted or a sorted T cell fraction (not recorded which). These receptors all stem from a male donor with ankylosing spondylitis. Both conserved end residues are part of each CDR3. Each record gives: CDR3 protein, CDR3 length, V gene, clone size, J gene. Some rows mark clone size as missing; the rest say once, few, many or name a class of expanded clone.

cdr3_aa: CAISEARGEQYF; cdr3_length: 12; v_call: TRBV10-3; clone_size: many; j_call: TRBJ2-7
cdr3_aa: CASSGIRGEQFF; cdr3_length: 12; v_call: TRBV2; clone_size: few; j_call: TRBJ2-1
cdr3_aa: CSARVILAGVLPDTQYF; cdr3_length: 17; v_call: TRBV20-1; clone_size: .; j_call: TRBJ2-3
cdr3_aa: CASSHTTSYEQYF; cdr3_length: 13; v_call: TRBV5-1; clone_size: many; j_call: TRBJ2-7
cdr3_aa: CASSLGGTDNEKLFF; cdr3_length: 15; v_call: TRBV5-1; clone_size: .; j_call: TRBJ1-4
cdr3_aa: CASSLEDRDYSNQPQHF; cdr3_length: 17; v_call: TRBV5-6; clone_size: .; j_call: TRBJ1-5
cdr3_aa: CASTSAGTSGYSNQPQHF; cdr3_length: 18; v_call: TRBV6-1; clone_size: .; j_call: TRBJ1-5
cdr3_aa: CASSLLGRALYGYTF; cdr3_length: 15; v_call: TRBV5-6; clone_size: .; j_call: TRBJ1-2
cdr3_aa: CSAPQGEQYF; cdr3_length: 10; v_call: TRBV29-1; clone_size: many; j_call: TRBJ2-7
cdr3_aa: CASTKGASNYGYTF; cdr3_length: 14; v_call: TRBV6-1; clone_size: few; j_call: TRBJ1-2